Shown below are 3 T cell receptor beta chains from a single sample sequenced in a study of identical twins. TCRdb itself ran the 5' RACE reads through MiXCR, one entry per CDR3 protein. In the table there are about 1.7 million distinct CDR3 sequences, around a third of which are singletons. Material: cord blood. The receptor source for this set is a newborn girl in good health.

This clonotype was picked up a small number of times. The genes are TRBV6-6 and TRBJ2-2; D unresolved. The CDR3 extends over 13 amino acids. Germline V gene lookup returns CDR1 MNHNY and CDR2 SVGAGI (reference sequence). V was cut by 1 base and J by 4 bases, with 4 bases left in between. CDR3 amino acids: CASSYLSTGELFF. The CDR3 bases are TGTGCCAGCAGTTACTTGAGCACCGGGGAGCTGTTTTTT.

The gene calls are TRBV6-6 and TRBJ2-1; tentative D call: TRBD2 (6 bases). The CDR3 has 16 amino acids. Germline V gives CDR1 MNHNY, CDR2 SVGAGI (reference sequence). V was cut by 5 bases and J by 2 bases, with 16 bases left in between. The CDR3 sequence: CASSDLMAGPYNEQFF. CDR3 nucleotides: TGTGCCAGCAGTGACCTGATGGCGGGACCCTACAATGAGCAGTTCTTC.

Ten or more counts support this clonotype. The V and J genes are TRBV20-1 and TRBJ2-5; 11 nucleotides agree with TRBD2. The J call may be mistaken, given a closer DNA end match to TRBJ2-4. From germline, CDR1 is DFQATT and CDR2 SNEGSKA (reference sequence). The CDR3 spans 13 residues. Written as DNA, the CDR3 is TGCAGTGCTAGACTAGCGGGGGGTAACATTCAGTACTTC. Protein sequence: CSARLAGGNIQYF.